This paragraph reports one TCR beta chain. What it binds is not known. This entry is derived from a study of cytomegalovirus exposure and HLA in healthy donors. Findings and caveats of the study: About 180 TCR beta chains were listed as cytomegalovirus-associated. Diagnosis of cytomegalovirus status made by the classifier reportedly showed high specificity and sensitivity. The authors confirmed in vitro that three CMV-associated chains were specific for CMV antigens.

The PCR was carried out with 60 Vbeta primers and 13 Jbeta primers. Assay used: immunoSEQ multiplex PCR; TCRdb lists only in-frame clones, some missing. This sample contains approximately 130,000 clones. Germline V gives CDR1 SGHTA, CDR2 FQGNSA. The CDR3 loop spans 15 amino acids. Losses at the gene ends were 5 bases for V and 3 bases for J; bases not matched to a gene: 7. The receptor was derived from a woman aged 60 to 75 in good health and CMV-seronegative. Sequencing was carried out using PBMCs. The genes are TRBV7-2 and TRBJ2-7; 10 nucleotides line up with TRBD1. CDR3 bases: TGTGCCAGCAGCGCGACCGGGACAGGGGTCTACGAGCAGTACTTC. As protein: CASSATGTGVYEQYF.